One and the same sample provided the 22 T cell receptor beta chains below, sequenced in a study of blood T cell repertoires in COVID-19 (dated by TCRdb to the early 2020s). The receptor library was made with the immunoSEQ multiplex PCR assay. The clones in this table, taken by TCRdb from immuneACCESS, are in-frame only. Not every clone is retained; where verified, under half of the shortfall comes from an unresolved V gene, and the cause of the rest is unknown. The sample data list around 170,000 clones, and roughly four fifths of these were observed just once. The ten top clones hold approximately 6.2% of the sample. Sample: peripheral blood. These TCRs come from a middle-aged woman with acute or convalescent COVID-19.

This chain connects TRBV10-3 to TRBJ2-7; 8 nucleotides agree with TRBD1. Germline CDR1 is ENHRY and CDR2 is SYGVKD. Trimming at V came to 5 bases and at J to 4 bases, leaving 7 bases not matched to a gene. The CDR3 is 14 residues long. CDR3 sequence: CAISYDRGRYEQYF. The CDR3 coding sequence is TGTGCCATCAGTTACGACAGGGGACGTTACGAGCAGTACTTC.

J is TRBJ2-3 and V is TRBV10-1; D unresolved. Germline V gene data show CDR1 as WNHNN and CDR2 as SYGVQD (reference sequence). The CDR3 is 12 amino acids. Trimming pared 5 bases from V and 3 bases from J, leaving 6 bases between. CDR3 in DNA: TGCGCCAGCAGTAGTAGTACAGATACGCAGTATTTT. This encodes CASSSSTDTQYF.

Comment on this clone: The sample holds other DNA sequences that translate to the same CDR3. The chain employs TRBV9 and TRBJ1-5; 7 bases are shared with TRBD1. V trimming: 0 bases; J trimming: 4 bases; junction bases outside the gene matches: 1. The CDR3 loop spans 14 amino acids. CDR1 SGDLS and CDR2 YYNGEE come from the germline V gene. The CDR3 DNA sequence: TGTGCCAGCAGCGTAGGACAGGGAAATCAGCCCCAGCATTTT. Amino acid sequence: CASSVGQGNQPQHF.

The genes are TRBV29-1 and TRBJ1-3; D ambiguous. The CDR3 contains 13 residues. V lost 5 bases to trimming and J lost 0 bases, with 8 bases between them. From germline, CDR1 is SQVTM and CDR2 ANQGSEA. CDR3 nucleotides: TGCAGCGTTCGCCGGAGCTCTGGAAACACCATATATTTT. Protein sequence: CSVRRSSGNTIYF.

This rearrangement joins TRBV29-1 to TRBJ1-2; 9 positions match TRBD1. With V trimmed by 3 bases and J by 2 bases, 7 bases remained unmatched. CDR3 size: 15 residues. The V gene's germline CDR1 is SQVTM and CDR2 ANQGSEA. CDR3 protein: CSVERRTGANYGYTF. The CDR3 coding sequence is TGCAGCGTTGAGAGAAGGACAGGGGCCAACTATGGCTACACCTTC. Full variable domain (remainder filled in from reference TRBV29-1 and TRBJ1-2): SAVISQKPSRDICQRGTSLTIQCQVDSQVTMMFWYRQQPGQSLTLIATANQGSEATYESGFVIDKFPISRPNLTFSTLTVSNMSPEDSSIYLCSVERRTGANYGYTFGSGTRLTVV.

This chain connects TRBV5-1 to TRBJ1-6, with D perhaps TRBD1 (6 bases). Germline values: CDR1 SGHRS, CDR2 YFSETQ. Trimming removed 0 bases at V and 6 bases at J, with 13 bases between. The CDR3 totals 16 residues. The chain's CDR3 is CASSLEYRESNSPLHF. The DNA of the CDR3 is TGCGCCAGCAGCTTGGAATACAGGGAAAGTAATTCACCCCTCCACTTT.

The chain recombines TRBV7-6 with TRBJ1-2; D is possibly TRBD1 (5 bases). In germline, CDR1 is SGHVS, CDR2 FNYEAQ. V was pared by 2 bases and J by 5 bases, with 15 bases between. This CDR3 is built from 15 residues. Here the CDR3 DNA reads TGTGCCAGCAGCTTACAAAGCGGGGGTACTTATGGCTACACCTTC. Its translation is CASSLQSGGTYGYTF.

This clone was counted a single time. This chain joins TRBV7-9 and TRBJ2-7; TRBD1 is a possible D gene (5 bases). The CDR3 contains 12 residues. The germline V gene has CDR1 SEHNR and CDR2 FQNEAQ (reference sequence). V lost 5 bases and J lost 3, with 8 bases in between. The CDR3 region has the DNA TGTGCCAGCAGCGCGGACAACTACGAGCAGTACTTC. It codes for CASSADNYEQYF.

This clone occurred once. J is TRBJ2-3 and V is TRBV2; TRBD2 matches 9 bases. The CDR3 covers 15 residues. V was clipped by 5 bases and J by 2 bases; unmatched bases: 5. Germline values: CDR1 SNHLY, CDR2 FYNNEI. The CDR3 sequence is CASSRPSGATDTQYF. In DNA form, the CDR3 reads TGTGCCAGCAGTAGACCTAGCGGGGCCACAGATACGCAGTATTTT.

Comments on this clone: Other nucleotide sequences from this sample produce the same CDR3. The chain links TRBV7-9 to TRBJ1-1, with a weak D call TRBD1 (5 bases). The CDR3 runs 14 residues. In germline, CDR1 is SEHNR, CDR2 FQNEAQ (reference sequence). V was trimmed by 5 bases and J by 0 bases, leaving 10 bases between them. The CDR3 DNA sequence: TGTGCCAGCAGCCTTGGGGGGTTGAACACTGAAGCTTTCTTT. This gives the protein CASSLGGLNTEAFF.

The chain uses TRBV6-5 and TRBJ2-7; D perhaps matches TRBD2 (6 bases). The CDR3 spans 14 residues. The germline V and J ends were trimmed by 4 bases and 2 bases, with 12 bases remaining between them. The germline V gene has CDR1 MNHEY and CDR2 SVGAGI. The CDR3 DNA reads TGTGCCAGCAGTTCTTTTGCGGGAACCTACGAGCAGTACTTC. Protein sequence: CASSSFAGTYEQYF.

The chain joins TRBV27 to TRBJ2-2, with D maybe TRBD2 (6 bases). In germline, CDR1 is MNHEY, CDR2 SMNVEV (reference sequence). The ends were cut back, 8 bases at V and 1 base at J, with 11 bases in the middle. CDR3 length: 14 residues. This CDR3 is CASGRDWNTGELFF. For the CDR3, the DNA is TGTGCCAGCGGCCGGGACTGGAACACCGGGGAGCTGTTTTTT.

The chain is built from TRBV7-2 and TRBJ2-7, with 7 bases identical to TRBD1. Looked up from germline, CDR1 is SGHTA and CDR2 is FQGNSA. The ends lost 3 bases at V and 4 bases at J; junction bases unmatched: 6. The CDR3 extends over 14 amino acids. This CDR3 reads CASSFGGQLYEQYF. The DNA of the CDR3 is TGTGCCAGCAGCTTTGGGGGACAGTTATACGAGCAGTACTTC.

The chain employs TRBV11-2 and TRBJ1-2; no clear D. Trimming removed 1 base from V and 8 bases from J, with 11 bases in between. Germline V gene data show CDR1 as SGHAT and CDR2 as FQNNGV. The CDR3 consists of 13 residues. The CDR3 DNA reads TGTGCCAGCAGCTTAGTTAGTGGTTGGGGCTACACCTTC. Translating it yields CASSLVSGWGYTF.

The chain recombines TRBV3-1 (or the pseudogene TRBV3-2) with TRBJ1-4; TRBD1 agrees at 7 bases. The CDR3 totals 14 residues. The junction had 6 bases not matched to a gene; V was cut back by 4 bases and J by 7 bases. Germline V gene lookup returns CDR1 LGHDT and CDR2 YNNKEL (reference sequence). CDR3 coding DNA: TGTGCCAGCAGCCCAACGACAGGGTTTGAAAAACTGTTTTTT. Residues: CASSPTTGFEKLFF.

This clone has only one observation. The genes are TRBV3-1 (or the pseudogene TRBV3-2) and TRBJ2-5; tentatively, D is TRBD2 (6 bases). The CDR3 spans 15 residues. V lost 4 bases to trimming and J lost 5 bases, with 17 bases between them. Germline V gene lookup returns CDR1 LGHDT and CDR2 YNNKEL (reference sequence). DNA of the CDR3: TGTGCCAGCAGCCTGGGACTTGGAGGGGAGGAGACCCAGTACTTC. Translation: CASSLGLGGEETQYF.

CDR3 sequence reads: CASSLGAGTLNEKLFF. The CDR3 nucleotides are TGCGCCAGCAGCTTGGGTGCAGGGACTCTTAATGAAAAACTGTTTTTT. The gene calls are TRBV5-1 and TRBJ1-4; D is perhaps TRBD1 (5 bases). Trimming took 0 bases from V and 4 from J, leaving 13 bases between them. The germline gives CDR1 SGHRS, CDR2 YFSETQ. The length of the CDR3 is 16 residues.

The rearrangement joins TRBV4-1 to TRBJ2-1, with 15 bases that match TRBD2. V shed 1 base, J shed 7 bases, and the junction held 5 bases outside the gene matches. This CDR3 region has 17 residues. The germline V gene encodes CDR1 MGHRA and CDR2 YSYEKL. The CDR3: CASSQGTSGGAENEQFF. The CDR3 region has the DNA TGCGCCAGCAGCCAAGGGACTAGCGGGGGGGCCGAAAATGAGCAGTTCTTC.

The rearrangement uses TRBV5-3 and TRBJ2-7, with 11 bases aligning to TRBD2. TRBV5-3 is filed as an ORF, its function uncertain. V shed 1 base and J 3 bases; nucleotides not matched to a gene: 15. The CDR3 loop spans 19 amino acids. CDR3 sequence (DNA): TGTGCCAGAAGCTTGCAGCCTAGCGGGAGGAGCGCGACCTGCTACGAGCAGTACTTC. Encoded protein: CARSLQPSGRSATCYEQYF.

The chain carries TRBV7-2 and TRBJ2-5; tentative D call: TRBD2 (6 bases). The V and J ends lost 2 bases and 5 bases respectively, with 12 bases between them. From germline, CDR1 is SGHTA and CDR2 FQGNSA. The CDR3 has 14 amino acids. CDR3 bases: TGTGCCAGCAGCTTATCCGCGGGACTTGAGACCCAGTACTTC. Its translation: CASSLSAGLETQYF.

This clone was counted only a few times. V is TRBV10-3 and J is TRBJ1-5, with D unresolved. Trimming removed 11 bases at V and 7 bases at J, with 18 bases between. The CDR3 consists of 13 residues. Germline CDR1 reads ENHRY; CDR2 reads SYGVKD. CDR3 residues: CAAAGGFGQPQHF. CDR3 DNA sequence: TGTGCCGCCGCTGGAGGGTTCGGCCAGCCCCAGCATTTT.

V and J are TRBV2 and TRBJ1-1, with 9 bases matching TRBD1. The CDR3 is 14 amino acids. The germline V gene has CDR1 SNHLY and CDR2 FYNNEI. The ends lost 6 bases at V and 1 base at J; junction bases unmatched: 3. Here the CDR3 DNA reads TGTGCCAGCAGGCTACAGGGGGCGAACACTGAAGCTTTCTTT. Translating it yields CASRLQGANTEAFF.